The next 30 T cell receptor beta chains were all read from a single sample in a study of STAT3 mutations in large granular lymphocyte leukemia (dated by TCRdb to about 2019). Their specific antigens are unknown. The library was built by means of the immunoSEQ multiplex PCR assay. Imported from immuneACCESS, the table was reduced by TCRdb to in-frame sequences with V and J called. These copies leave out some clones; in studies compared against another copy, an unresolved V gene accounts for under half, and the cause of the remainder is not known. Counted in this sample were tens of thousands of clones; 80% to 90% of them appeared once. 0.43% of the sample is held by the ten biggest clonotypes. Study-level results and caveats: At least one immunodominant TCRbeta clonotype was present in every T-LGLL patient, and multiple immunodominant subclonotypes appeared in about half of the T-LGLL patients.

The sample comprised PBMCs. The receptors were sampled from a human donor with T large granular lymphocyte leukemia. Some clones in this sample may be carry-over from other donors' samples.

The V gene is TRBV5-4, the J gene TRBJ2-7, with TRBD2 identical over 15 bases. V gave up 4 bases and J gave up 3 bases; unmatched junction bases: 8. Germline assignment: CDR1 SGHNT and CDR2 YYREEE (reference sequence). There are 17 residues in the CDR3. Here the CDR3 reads CASSGWGTSGGHYEQYF. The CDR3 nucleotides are TGTGCCAGCAGCGGGTGGGGGACTAGCGGGGGGCACTACGAGCAGTACTTC.

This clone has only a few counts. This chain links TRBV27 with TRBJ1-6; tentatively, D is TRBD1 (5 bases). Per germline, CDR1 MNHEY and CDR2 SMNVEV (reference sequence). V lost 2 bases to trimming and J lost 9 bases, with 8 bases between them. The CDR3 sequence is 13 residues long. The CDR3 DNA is TGTGCCAGCAGTTTAAGACAGCCTTCACCCCTCCACTTT. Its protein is CASSLRQPSPLHF.

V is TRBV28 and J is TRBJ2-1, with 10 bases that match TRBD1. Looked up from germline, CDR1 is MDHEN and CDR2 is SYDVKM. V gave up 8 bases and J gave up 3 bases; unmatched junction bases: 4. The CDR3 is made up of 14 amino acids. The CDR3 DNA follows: TGTGCCAGCTCGGGACAGGGGAACTACAATGAGCAGTTCTTC. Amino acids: CASSGQGNYNEQFF.

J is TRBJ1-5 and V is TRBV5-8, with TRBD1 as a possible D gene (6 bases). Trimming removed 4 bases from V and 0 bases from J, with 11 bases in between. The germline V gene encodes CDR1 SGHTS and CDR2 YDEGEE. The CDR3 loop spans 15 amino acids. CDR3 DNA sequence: TGTGCCAGCAGCGAAGGACAGCTTAGCAATCAGCCCCAGCATTTT. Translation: CASSEGQLSNQPQHF.

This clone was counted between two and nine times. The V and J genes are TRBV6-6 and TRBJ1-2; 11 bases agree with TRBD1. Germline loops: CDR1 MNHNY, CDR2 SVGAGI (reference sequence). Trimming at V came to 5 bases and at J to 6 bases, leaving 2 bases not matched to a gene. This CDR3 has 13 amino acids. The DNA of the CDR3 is TGTGCCAGCAGTGGGGACAGGGGGGATGGCTACACCTTC. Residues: CASSGDRGDGYTF.

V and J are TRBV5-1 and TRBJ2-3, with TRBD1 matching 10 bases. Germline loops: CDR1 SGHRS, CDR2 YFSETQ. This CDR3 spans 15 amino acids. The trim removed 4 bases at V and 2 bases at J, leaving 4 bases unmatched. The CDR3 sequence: CASSHGTGDTDTQYF. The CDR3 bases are TGCGCCAGCAGCCACGGGACAGGGGACACAGATACGCAGTATTTT.

The CDR3 is CASSPPGWYIQYF. CDR3 nucleotides: TGTGCCAGCAGTCCCCCCGGGTGGTACATTCAGTACTTC. This chain joins TRBV6-5 and TRBJ2-4; D gene ambiguous. Germline V gene data show CDR1 as MNHEY and CDR2 as SVGAGI. This CDR3 contains 13 residues. Trimming stripped 5 bases from V and 8 bases from J, with 13 bases between.

Here the CDR3 DNA reads TGTGCCAGCAGCCAAACTAGCGGGGGGGTATTTGACACAGATACGCAGTATTTT. Its protein product is CASSQTSGGVFDTDTQYF. J is TRBJ2-3 and V is TRBV7-9; 13 bases line up with TRBD2. Germline trimming cut 5 bases from V and 2 bases from J; bases unmatched to any gene: 10. This CDR3 contains 18 residues. Germline-derived CDR1 and CDR2 are SEHNR and FQNEAQ (reference sequence). Based on the CDR3 plus reference TRBV7-9 and TRBJ2-3, the full variable domain is DTGVSQNPRHKITKRGQNVTFRCDPISEHNRLYWYRQTLGQGPEFLTYFQNEAQLEKSRLLSDRFSAERPKGSFSTLEIQRTEQGDSAMYLCASSQTSGGVFDTDTQYFGPGTRLTVL.

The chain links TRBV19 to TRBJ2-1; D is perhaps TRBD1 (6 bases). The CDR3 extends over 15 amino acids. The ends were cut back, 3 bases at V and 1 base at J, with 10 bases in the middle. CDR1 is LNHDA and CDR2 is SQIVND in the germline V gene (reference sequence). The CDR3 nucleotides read TGTGCCAGTAGTATGGGGGCGAGGTCCTACAATGAGCAGTTCTTC. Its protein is CASSMGARSYNEQFF. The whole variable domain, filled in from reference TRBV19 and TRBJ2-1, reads DGGITQSPKYLFRKEGQNVTLSCEQNLNHDAMYWYRQDPGQGLRLIYYSQIVNDFQKGDIAEGYSVSREKKESFPLTVTSAQKNPTAFYLCASSMGARSYNEQFFGPGTRLTVL.

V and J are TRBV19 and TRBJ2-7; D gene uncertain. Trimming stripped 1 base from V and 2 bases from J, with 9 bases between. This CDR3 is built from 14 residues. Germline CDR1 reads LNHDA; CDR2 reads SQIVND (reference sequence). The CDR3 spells CASSIAPDAYEQYF. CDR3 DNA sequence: TGTGCCAGTAGTATAGCGCCCGACGCCTACGAGCAGTACTTC.

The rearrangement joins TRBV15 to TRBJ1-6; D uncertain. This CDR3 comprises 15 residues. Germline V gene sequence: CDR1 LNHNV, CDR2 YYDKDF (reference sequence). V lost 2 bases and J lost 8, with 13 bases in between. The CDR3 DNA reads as TGTGCCACCAGCAGACACAAAACGTTGGATTCACCCCTCCACTTT. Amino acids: CATSRHKTLDSPLHF.

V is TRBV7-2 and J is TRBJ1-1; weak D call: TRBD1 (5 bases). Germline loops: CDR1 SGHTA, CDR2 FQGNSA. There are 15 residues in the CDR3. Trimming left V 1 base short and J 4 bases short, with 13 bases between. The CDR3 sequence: CASSLVGGGGTEAFF. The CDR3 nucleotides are TGTGCCAGCAGCTTAGTGGGAGGCGGGGGCACTGAAGCTTTCTTT.

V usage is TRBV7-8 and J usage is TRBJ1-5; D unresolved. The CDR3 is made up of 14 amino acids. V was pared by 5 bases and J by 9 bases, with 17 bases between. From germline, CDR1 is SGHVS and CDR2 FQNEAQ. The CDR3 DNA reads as TGTGCCAGCAGCGGAGGACGGGGAAGAAGGCCCCAGCATTTT. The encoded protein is CASSGGRGRRPQHF.

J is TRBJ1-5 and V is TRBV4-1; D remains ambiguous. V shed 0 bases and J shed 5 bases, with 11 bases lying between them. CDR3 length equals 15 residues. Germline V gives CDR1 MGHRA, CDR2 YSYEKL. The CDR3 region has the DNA TGCGCCAGCAGCCAAGAGAAAGGGAGGGATCAGCCCCAGCATTTT. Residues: CASSQEKGRDQPQHF.

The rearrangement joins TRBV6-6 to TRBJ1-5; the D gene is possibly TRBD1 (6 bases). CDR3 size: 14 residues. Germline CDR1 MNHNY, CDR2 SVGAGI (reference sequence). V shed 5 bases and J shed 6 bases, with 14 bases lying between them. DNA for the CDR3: TGTGCCAGCAGTGACCCTCAAGGGGGTCAGCCCCAGCATTTT. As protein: CASSDPQGGQPQHF.

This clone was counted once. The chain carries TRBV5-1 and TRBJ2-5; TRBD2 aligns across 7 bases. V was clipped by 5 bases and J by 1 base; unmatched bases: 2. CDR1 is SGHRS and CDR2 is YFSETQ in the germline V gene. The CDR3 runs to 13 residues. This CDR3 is CASRPSGQETQYF. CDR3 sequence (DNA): TGCGCCAGCAGGCCTAGCGGCCAAGAGACCCAGTACTTC.

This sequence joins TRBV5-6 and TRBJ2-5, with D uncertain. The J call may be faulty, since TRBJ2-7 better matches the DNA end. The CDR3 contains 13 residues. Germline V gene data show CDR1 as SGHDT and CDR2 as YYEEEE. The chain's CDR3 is CASSSPPYYEQYF. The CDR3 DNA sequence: TGTGCCAGCAGCTCCCCCCCCTATTACGAGCAGTACTTC.

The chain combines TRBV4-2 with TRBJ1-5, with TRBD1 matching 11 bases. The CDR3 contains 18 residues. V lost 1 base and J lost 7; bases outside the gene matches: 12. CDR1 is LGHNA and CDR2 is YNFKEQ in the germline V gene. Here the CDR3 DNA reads TGTGCCAGCAGCCAAGGGAGGTCTGGACAGGGGGCTAACCAGCCCCAGCATTTT. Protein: CASSQGRSGQGANQPQHF.

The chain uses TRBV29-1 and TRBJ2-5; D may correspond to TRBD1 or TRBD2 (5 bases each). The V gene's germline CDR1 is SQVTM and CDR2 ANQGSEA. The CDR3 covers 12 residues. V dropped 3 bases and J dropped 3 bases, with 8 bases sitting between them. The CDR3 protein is CSVDGGKETQYF. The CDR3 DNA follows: TGCAGCGTTGATGGGGGAAAAGAGACCCAGTACTTC.

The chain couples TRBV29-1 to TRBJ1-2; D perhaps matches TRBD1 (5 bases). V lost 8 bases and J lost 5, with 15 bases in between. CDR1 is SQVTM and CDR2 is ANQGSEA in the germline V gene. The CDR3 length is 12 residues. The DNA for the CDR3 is TGCAGCTTATGGGACGGAGGTTATGGCTACACCTTC. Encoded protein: CSLWDGGYGYTF.

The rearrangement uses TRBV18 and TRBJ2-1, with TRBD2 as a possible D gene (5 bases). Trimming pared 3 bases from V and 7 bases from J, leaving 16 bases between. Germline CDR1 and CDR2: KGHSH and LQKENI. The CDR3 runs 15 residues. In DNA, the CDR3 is TGTGCCAGCTCACCTGCGGGCCAAGCGGAGAATGAGCAGTTCTTC. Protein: CASSPAGQAENEQFF.

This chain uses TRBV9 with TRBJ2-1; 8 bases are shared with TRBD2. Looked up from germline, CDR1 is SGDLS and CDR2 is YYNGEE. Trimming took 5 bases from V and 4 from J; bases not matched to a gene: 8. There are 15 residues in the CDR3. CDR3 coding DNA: TGTGCCAGCAGTCCTTCGGGGGGGACGTACAATGAGCAGTTCTTC. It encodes CASSPSGGTYNEQFF.

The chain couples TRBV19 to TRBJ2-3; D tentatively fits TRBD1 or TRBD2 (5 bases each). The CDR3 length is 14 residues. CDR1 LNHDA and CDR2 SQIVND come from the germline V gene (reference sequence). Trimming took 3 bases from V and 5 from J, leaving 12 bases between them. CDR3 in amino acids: CASSMVGVGDTQYF. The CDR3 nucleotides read TGTGCCAGTAGTATGGTGGGGGTAGGAGATACGCAGTATTTT.

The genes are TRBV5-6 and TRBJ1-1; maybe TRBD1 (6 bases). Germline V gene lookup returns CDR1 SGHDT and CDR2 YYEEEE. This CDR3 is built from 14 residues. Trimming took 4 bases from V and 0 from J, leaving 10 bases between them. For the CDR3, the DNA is TGTGCCAGCAGCGCCAGGACAGTGAACACTGAAGCTTTCTTT. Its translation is CASSARTVNTEAFF.

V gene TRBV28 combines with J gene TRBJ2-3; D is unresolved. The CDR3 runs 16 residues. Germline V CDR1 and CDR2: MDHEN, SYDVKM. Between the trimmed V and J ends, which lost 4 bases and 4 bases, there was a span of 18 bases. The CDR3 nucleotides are TGTGCCAGCAGTTCTGTAGCCGAAGCCCCCGCAGATACGCAGTATTTT. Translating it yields CASSSVAEAPADTQYF.

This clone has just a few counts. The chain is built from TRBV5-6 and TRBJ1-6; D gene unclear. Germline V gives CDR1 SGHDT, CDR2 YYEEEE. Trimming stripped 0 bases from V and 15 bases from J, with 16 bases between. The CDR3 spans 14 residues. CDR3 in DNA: TGTGCCAGCAGCTTGGTGCAAGGGTCCTTGGGCCTCCACTTT. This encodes CASSLVQGSLGLHF.

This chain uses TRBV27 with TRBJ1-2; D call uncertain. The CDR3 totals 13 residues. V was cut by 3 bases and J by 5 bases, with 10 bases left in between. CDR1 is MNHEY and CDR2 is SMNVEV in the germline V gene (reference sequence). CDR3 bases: TGTGCCAGCAGTTTTAATCGGGTGTATGGCTACACCTTC. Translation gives CASSFNRVYGYTF.

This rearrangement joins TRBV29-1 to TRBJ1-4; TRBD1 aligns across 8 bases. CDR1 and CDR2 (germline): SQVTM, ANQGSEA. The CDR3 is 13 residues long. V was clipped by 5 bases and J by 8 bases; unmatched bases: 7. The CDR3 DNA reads TGCAGCGTTACCGGACAGGGTGGCGAAAAACTGTTTTTT. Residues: CSVTGQGGEKLFF. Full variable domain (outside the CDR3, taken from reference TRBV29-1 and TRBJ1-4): SAVISQKPSRDICQRGTSLTIQCQVDSQVTMMFWYRQQPGQSLTLIATANQGSEATYESGFVIDKFPISRPNLTFSTLTVSNMSPEDSSIYLCSVTGQGGEKLFFGSGTQLSVL.

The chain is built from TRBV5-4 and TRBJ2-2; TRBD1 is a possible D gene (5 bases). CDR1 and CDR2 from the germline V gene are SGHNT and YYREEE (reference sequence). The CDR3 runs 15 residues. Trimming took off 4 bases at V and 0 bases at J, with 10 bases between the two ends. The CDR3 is CASSPGHANTGELFF. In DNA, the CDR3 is TGTGCCAGCAGCCCCGGACACGCGAACACCGGGGAGCTGTTTTTT.

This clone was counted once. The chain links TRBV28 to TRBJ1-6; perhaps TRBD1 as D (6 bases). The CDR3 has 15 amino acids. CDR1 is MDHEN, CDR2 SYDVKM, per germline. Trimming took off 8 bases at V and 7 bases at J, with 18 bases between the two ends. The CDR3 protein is CASLRPTGQNSPLHF. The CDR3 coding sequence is TGTGCCAGCCTTCGACCGACAGGACAGAATTCACCCCTCCACTTT.